This T cell receptor (beta chain) was sequenced in a study of cytomegalovirus exposure and HLA in healthy donors. The PCR used 60 Vbeta and 13 Jbeta primers. Sequencing used immunoSEQ multiplex PCR; TCRdb keeps in-frame clones, though not all of them. The repertoire holds some 80,000 clones, with 78% as singletons. J lost 2 bases, V lost 4 bases, and 8 bases had no gene match. In germline, CDR1 is SGHRS, CDR2 YFSETQ. The CDR3 is made up of 17 amino acids. As to this clone: What it recognizes is unknown.

Broader study findings: The number of N-insertions in an Asian-associated ancestry cluster was reportedly below the approximately 600-donor mean in a later analysis.

This chain links TRBV5-1 with TRBJ2-7; 14 positions match TRBD2. The source of this sequence is a man aged 35 to 55 in good health and CMV-seronegative. The sample comprised PBMCs. CDR3 protein: CASSGGLAGVSAYEQYF. CDR3 sequence (DNA): TGCGCCAGCAGCGGGGGACTAGCGGGAGTCTCGGCCTACGAGCAGTACTTC.